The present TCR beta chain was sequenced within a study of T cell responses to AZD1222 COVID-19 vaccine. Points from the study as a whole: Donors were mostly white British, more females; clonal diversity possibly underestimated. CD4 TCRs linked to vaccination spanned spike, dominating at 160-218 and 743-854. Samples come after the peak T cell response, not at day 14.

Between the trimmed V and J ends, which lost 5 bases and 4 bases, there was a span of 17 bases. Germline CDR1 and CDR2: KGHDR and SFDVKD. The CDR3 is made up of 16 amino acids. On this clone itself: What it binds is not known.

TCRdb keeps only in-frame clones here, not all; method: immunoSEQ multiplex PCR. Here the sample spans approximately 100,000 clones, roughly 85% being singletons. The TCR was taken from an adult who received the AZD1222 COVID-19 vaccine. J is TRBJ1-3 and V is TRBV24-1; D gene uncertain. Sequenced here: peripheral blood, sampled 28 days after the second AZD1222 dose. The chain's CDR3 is CATSAGPGKAGNTIYF. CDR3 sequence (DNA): TGTGCCACCAGTGCCGGCCCGGGGAAGGCAGGAAACACCATATATTTT.